The 28 T cell receptor beta chains below all came from one sample that was sequenced in a study of blood T cell repertoires in COVID-19. Clones were sequenced by immunoSEQ multiplex PCR, and TCRdb holds only the in-frame ones, with some missing. Among roughly 250,000 clones listed, around 88% were seen once. The source material was peripheral blood. The receptors derive from a young man with acute or convalescent COVID-19.

This chain uses TRBV10-2 with TRBJ1-1, with 7 bases matching TRBD1. CDR1 is WSHSY, CDR2 SAAADI, per germline. CDR3 size: 16 residues. The trim removed 8 bases at V and 6 bases at J, leaving 18 bases unmatched. Written as DNA, the CDR3 is TGCGCCAGCTCAGGGGGGCAGTTGTTAGTAAGGGCTGAAGCTTTCTTT. Its protein product is CASSGGQLLVRAEAFF.

This chain joins TRBV28 and TRBJ1-2, with TRBD1 identical over 8 bases. Per germline, CDR1 MDHEN and CDR2 SYDVKM. This CDR3 region has 12 residues. With 4 bases clipped from V and 8 bases from J, the junction kept 3 bases outside the gene matches. In DNA, the CDR3 is TGTGCCAGCAGTTCACAGGGGGAGGGCTACACCTTC. It encodes CASSSQGEGYTF.

As to this clone: Distinct nucleotide sequences in the sample also encode this CDR3. The chain carries TRBV3-1 (or the pseudogene TRBV3-2) and TRBJ2-7, with 7 bases identical to TRBD2. From germline, CDR1 is LGHDT and CDR2 YNNKEL (reference sequence). The CDR3 runs to 14 residues. Germline trimming cut 2 bases from V and 2 bases from J; bases unmatched to any gene: 3. CDR3 bases: TGTGCCAGCAGCCAATCTAGCGGCCCCTACGAGCAGTACTTC. This gives the protein CASSQSSGPYEQYF.

As concerns this clone: The same CDR3 can be traced to other DNA sequences in this sample. V is TRBV30 and J is TRBJ1-5; D may be TRBD1 (5 bases). The germline V gene encodes CDR1 GTSNPN and CDR2 SVGIG (reference sequence). This CDR3 region has 13 residues. The V gene lost 0 bases and the J gene lost 6 bases, with 9 bases spanning the gap. CDR3 coding DNA: TGTGCCTGGAGTGTCGGGGGAAGTCAGCCCCAGCATTTT. Protein: CAWSVGGSQPQHF.

V is TRBV9 and J is TRBJ1-2; TRBD1 is a possible D gene (5 bases). Germline V gene data show CDR1 as SGDLS and CDR2 as YYNGEE. V dropped 4 bases and J dropped 4 bases, with 20 bases sitting between them. The CDR3 has 16 residues. CDR3 residues: CASSIAPQGSTYGYTF. In nucleotides, the CDR3 is TGTGCCAGCAGCATAGCCCCCCAGGGTTCAACCTATGGCTACACCTTC.

The chain is built from TRBV7-2 and TRBJ2-3; TRBD1 might be the D (5 bases). Trimming left V 6 bases short and J 5 bases short, with 21 bases between. This CDR3 spans 16 amino acids. From germline, CDR1 is SGHTA and CDR2 FQGNSA. The CDR3, as DNA: TGTGCCAGCAGGGGCTCTAGTCAGGGTTACGGAGATACGCAGTATTTT. Its translation: CASRGSSQGYGDTQYF. Full variable domain (outside the CDR3, taken from reference TRBV7-2 and TRBJ2-3): GAGVSQSPSNKVTEKGKDVELRCDPISGHTALYWYRQSLGQGLEFLIYFQGNSAPDKSGLPSDRFSAERTGGSVSTLTIQRTQQEDSAVYLCASRGSSQGYGDTQYFGPGTRLTVL.

V gene TRBV19 combines with J gene TRBJ1-5; no clear D gene. From germline, CDR1 is LNHDA and CDR2 SQIVND (reference sequence). V lost 1 base and J 6 bases, leaving 10 bases between the germline ends. CDR3 length: 14 amino acids. The CDR3 region is CASSIGSQAQPQHF. The CDR3 DNA reads TGTGCCAGTAGTATAGGGTCCCAAGCTCAGCCCCAGCATTTT.

This sequence joins TRBV6-5 and TRBJ1-2; possible D gene TRBD1, 5 bases. Germline V CDR1 and CDR2: MNHEY, SVGAGI. Trimming cost V 3 bases and J 1 base, with 15 bases left between them. The CDR3 is 16 amino acids. For the CDR3, the DNA is TGTGCCAGCAGTTATAACCAGGGAGGGCTTAACTATGGCTACACCTTC. Translated, it gives CASSYNQGGLNYGYTF.

The chain links TRBV4-1 to TRBJ2-7; perhaps TRBD1 as D (6 bases). Looked up from germline, CDR1 is MGHRA and CDR2 is YSYEKL. The V gene lost 0 bases and the J gene lost 6 bases, with 12 bases spanning the gap. This CDR3 has 14 residues. Here the CDR3 reads CASSQDSGVGEQYF. The CDR3 nucleotides are TGCGCCAGCAGCCAAGACTCAGGGGTAGGCGAGCAGTACTTC.

The chain uses TRBV7-9 and TRBJ1-5; the D gene is possibly TRBD1 (6 bases). The V and J ends lost 5 bases and 3 bases respectively, with 11 bases between them. Per the germline V gene, CDR1 is SEHNR and CDR2 is FQNEAQ (reference sequence). There are 14 residues in the CDR3. In DNA, the CDR3 is TGTGCCAGCAGCGAAGGACAGCACAATCAGCCCCAGCATTTT. Residues: CASSEGQHNQPQHF.

The rearrangement joins TRBV11-1 to TRBJ1-2; possible D gene TRBD1, 6 bases. V was shortened by 4 bases and J by 1 base, with 10 bases between the two germline ends. The CDR3 is 14 amino acids. CDR1 is SGHAT and CDR2 is FQDESV in the germline V gene (reference sequence). The CDR3 protein is CASSSGQLNYGYTF. CDR3 nucleotide sequence: TGTGCCAGCAGCTCCGGACAGCTTAACTATGGCTACACCTTC. Full variable domain (missing parts from reference TRBV11-1 and TRBJ1-2): EAEVAQSPRYKITEKSQAVAFWCDPISGHATLYWYRQILGQGPELLVQFQDESVVDDSQLPKDRFSAERLKGVDSTLKIQPAELGDSAMYLCASSSGQLNYGYTFGSGTRLTVV.

This chain links TRBV5-6 with TRBJ1-2; 7 nucleotides agree with TRBD1. Trimming cost V 0 bases and J 0 bases; bases outside gene matches: 2. CDR1 is SGHDT, CDR2 YYEEEE, per germline. The CDR3 extends over 15 amino acids. This CDR3 reads CASSLAGTANYGYTF. DNA for the CDR3: TGTGCCAGCAGCTTGGCCGGGACAGCTAACTATGGCTACACCTTC.

This clone was picked up one time. The chain carries TRBV2 and TRBJ2-6; weak D call: TRBD1 (5 bases). In germline, CDR1 is SNHLY, CDR2 FYNNEI. Trimming pared 6 bases from V and 4 bases from J, leaving 16 bases between. This CDR3 is 16 amino acids long. For the CDR3, the DNA is TGTGCCAGCAGCGCGACAGTTTCCCGGGGGGCCAACGTCCTGACTTTC. It codes for CASSATVSRGANVLTF.

This clone was observed a single time. The chain couples TRBV6-1 to TRBJ2-1; 11 positions match TRBD2. The CDR3 sequence is 16 residues long. Germline CDR1 reads MNHNS; CDR2 reads SASEGT. Trimming took 4 bases from V and 6 from J; bases not matched to a gene: 8. The CDR3 sequence: CASSGQLAGATNEQFF. The CDR3, as DNA: TGTGCCAGCAGTGGCCAACTAGCGGGGGCGACCAATGAGCAGTTCTTC.

In regard to this clone: One end of the junction varies from germline; a read error may be responsible. The rearrangement links TRBV2 to TRBJ2-7, with 8 bases identical to TRBD2. Germline V gene sequence: CDR1 SNHLY, CDR2 FYNNEI. This CDR3 comprises 12 residues. The CDR3 loop is CASSGVTSGFSF. The CDR3 bases are TGTGCCAGCAGTGGAGTTACTAGCGGTTTCAGCTTC.

The V gene is TRBV18, the J gene TRBJ1-2; D may be TRBD1 (6 bases). Germline loops: CDR1 KGHSH, CDR2 LQKENI. Trimming cost V 1 base and J 3 bases, with 9 bases left between them. The CDR3 sequence is 14 residues long. The CDR3 region has the DNA TGTGCCAGCTCACCACAGGACAGCCACTATGGCTACACCTTC. It yields the protein CASSPQDSHYGYTF.

The chain links TRBV9 to TRBJ1-1; 7 bases fit TRBD1. V lost 3 bases and J lost 0; bases outside the gene matches: 8. The CDR3 consists of 16 residues. Germline CDR1 SGDLS, CDR2 YYNGEE. CDR3: CASSASRTGMNTEAFF. The DNA for the CDR3 is TGTGCCAGCAGCGCTTCGCGGACAGGCATGAACACTGAAGCTTTCTTT.

This clone appeared a single time. This chain uses TRBV12-3 or TRBV12-4 with TRBJ2-5, with D unclear. The CDR3 is 12 amino acids. The V gene lost 2 bases and the J gene lost 4 bases, with 5 bases spanning the gap. As DNA, the CDR3 is TGTGCCAGCAGTTTAACCGGAGAGACCCAGTACTTC. Translated: CASSLTGETQYF.

The rearrangement uses TRBV24-1 and TRBJ1-2, with TRBD1 matching over 9 bases. CDR3 length equals 15 residues. Looked up from germline, CDR1 is KGHDR and CDR2 is SFDVKD. With V trimmed by 4 bases and J by 2 bases, 4 bases remained unmatched. CDR3 sequence reads: CATSEHRGRNYGYTF. The CDR3 nucleotides are TGTGCCACCAGTGAGCACAGGGGGCGGAACTATGGCTACACCTTC.

The gene calls are TRBV29-1 and TRBJ1-1; D gene ambiguous. Trimming stripped 3 bases from V and 6 bases from J, with 14 bases between. The CDR3 is 13 residues long. Germline V gene sequence: CDR1 SQVTM, CDR2 ANQGSEA. CDR3 in DNA: TGCAGCGTTGAGAGGTCGGGGTATTCTGAAGCTTTCTTT. Translation: CSVERSGYSEAFF.

This rearrangement joins TRBV28 to TRBJ2-7; possible D gene TRBD1, 6 bases. The CDR3 sequence is 15 residues long. V was trimmed by 5 bases and J by 4 bases, leaving 18 bases between them. Germline CDR1 and CDR2: MDHEN and SYDVKM. CDR3 in amino acids: CASSESTGRSYEQYF. CDR3 nucleotides: TGTGCCAGCAGTGAGAGTACAGGGAGATCATACGAGCAGTACTTC.

V is TRBV23-1 and J is TRBJ1-5; D gene uncertain. TRBV23-1 is assigned to the ORF class and has an uncertain function. V was pared by 6 bases and J by 4 bases, with 4 bases between. The CDR3 length is 11 residues. The CDR3 nucleotides are TGCGCCAGCAGCCCAAATCAGCCCCAGCATTTT. This encodes CASSPNQPQHF.

This chain connects TRBV2 to TRBJ2-2, with TRBD1 identical over 9 bases. The germline V gene encodes CDR1 SNHLY and CDR2 FYNNEI. The V segment lost 7 bases and the J segment 6 bases; nucleotides outside the gene matches: 9. The CDR3 runs 15 residues. The CDR3 loop reads CASKAQGTGPGELFF. The CDR3 nucleotides read TGTGCCAGCAAGGCGCAGGGGACAGGGCCCGGGGAGCTGTTTTTT.

The V and J genes are TRBV9 and TRBJ1-4, with D possibly being TRBD1 (6 bases). Trimming left V 4 bases short and J 4 bases short, with 11 bases between. This CDR3 spans 14 amino acids. Germline V lookup: CDR1 SGDLS, CDR2 YYNGEE. CDR3 sequence: CASSTGQFNEKLFF. The CDR3 DNA follows: TGTGCCAGCAGCACAGGACAGTTTAATGAAAAACTGTTTTTT. The variable domain in full, with the rest retrieved from reference TRBV9 and TRBJ1-4, is DSGVTQTPKHLITATGQRVTLRCSPRSGDLSVYWYQQSLDQGLQFLIQYYNGEERAKGNILERFSAQQFPDLHSELNLSSLELGDSALYFCASSTGQFNEKLFFGSGTQLSVL.

The V call is TRBV29-1, the J call TRBJ2-7; weak D call: TRBD2 (6 bases). Germline CDR1 reads SQVTM; CDR2 reads ANQGSEA. The length of the CDR3 is 12 residues. The ends were cut back, 4 bases at V and 2 bases at J, with 9 bases in the middle. CDR3 region: CSVGSGAYEQYF. The CDR3 DNA follows: TGCAGCGTTGGTAGCGGCGCCTACGAGCAGTACTTC.

As to this clone: Additional DNA sequences in this sample encode the identical CDR3. The V call is TRBV3-1 (or the pseudogene TRBV3-2), the J call TRBJ1-5; the match to TRBD1 covers 11 bases. Germline CDR1 LGHDT, CDR2 YNNKEL (reference sequence). This CDR3 spans 14 amino acids. The junction had 1 base not matched to a gene; V was cut back by 3 bases and J by 6 bases. CDR3 nucleotides: TGTGCCAGCAGCCAGGGACAGGGGGGTCAGCCCCAGCATTTT. Amino acid sequence: CASSQGQGGQPQHF.

The chain is built from TRBV30 and TRBJ1-6, with D perhaps TRBD1 (5 bases). Looked up from germline, CDR1 is GTSNPN and CDR2 is SVGIG (reference sequence). Trimming cost V 4 bases and J 8 bases, with 9 bases left between them. The CDR3 runs 12 residues. CDR3 residues: CAWTGYDSPLHF. For the CDR3, the DNA is TGTGCCTGGACAGGGTACGATTCACCCCTCCACTTT.

As concerns this clone: The junction differs from germline at one of its ends, possibly a read error. This chain links TRBV6-6 with TRBJ2-3; D not certain. The CDR3 spans 12 residues. CDR1 and CDR2 (germline): MNHNY, SVGAGI (reference sequence). CDR3 region: CASRYSRDTQYF. CDR3 DNA sequence: TGTGCCAGCAGATACTCGAGAGATACGCAGTATTTT.